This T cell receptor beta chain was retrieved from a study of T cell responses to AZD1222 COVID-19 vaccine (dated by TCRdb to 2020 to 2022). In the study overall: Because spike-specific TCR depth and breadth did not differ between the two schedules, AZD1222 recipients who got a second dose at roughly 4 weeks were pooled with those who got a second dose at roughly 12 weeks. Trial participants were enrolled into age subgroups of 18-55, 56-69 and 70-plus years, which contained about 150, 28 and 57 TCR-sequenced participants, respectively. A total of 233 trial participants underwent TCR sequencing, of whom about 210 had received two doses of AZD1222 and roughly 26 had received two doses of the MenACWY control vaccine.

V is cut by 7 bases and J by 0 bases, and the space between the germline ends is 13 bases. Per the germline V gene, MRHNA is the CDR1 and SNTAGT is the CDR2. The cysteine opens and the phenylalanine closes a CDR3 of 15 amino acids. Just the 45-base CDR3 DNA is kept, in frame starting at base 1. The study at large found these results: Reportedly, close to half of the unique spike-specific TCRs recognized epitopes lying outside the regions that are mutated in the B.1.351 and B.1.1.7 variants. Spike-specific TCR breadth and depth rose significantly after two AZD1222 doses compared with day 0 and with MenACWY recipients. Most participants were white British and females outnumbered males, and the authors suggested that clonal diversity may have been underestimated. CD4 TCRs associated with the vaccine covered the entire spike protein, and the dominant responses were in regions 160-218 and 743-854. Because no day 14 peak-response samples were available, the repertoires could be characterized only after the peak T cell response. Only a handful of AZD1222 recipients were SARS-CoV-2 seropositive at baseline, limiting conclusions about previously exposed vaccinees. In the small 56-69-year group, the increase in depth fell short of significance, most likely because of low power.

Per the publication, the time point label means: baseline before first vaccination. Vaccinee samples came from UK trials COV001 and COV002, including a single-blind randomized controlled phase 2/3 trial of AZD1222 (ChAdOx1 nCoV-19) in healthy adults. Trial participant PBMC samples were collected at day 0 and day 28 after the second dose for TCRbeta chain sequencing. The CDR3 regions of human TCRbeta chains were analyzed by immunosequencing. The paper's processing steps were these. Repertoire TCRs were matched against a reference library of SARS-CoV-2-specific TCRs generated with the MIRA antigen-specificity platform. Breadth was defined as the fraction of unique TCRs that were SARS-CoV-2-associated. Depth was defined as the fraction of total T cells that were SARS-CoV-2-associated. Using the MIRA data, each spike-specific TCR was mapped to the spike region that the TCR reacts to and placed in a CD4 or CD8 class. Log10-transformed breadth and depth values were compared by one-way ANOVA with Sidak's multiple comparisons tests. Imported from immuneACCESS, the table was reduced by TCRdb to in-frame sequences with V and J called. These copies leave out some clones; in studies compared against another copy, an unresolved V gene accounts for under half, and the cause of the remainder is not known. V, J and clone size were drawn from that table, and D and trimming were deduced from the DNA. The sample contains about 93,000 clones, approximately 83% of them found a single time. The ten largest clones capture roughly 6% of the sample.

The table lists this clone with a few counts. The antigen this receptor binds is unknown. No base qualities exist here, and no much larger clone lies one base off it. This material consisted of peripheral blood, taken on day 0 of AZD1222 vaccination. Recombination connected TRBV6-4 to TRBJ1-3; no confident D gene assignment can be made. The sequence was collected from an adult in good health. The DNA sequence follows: TGTGCCAGCATTTCCGCTGACAACTCTGGAAACACCATATATTTT. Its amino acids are CASISADNSGNTIYF.